This paragraph reports one TCR beta chain. This clone was observed a handful of times. This clone's antigen is unknown. No base quality values were provided; no much bigger clone lies one nucleotide off. The data stem from a study of radiotherapy plus CTLA-4 blockade in lung cancer (dated by TCRdb to the late 2010s). Regarding the research as a whole: Among the enrolled patients, approximately 18% had an objective response, and 31% reached disease control. Overall results and qualifications from the work: TCR clones derived from tumors expanded in peripheral blood after treatment with radiotherapy and ipilimumab. Early dynamic changes in blood T cell clones, together with increased serum interferon-beta after radiation, were reported as the strongest predictors of response.

Libraries were prepared through the immunoSEQ multiplex PCR assay. TCRdb took over this immuneACCESS table, retaining in-frame rearrangements with V and J assigned. Such tables are incomplete; in checked studies, under half of the missing clones stem from an unresolved V gene, and the remainder is unexplained. The sample table records 70,000 to 90,000 clones; about 78% of these occur just once. The ten largest clones take up approximately 22% of the sample. From the cysteine up to the phenylalanine, the CDR3 has a length of 14 residues. The kept DNA is CDR3 alone, 42 bases in frame from the first base. Per the germline V gene (reference sequence), LNHNV is the CDR1 and YYDKDF is the CDR2. V sheds 4 bases and J sheds 8 bases, leaving 15 bases between their ends. Focal radiation therapy combined with CTLA-4 blockade (ipilimumab) was tested in patients with chemo-refractory metastatic non-small-cell lung cancer.

Recombination connected TRBV15 to TRBJ2-4; the D gene cannot be resolved beyond TRBD1 or TRBD2, each matching 6 bases. This receptor was obtained from a human donor with non-small cell lung cancer whose response to radiotherapy plus ipilimumab could not be evaluated. Some clones in this sample may be carry-over from other donors' samples. Sequencing used peripheral blood, obtained from a patient treated with radiotherapy plus ipilimumab. The nucleotide sequence reads as follows: TGTGCCACCAGCAAAGACAGGCCGGGAGACATTCAGTACTTC. It encodes CATSKDRPGDIQYF. The variable domain in full, with residues beyond the CDR3 obtained from the reference TRBV15 and TRBJ2-4 genes, is DAMVIQNPRYQVTQFGKPVTLSCSQTLNHNVMYWYQQKSSQAPKLLFHYYDKDFNNEADTPDNFQSRRPNTSFCFLDIRSPGLGDTAMYLCATSKDRPGDIQYFGAGTRLSVL.